These T cell receptor beta chains were read from a single sample in a study of CD8+ T cells in alopecia areata. This table comes from immunoSEQ multiplex PCR, and its TCRdb copy is limited to in-frame clones, with some not included. The sample contains around 100,000 clones, roughly 40% of which appear only once. Here the sequenced sample was CD8+ T cells sorted from blood, taken at week 24, from a patient treated with tofacitinib. All receptors come from a human donor with alopecia areata. CDR3s include the opening cysteine and the closing phenylalanine or tryptophan. A D gene is named only where the DNA matches it firmly. Size is stated for part of the rows, as once, few or many counts, or as a class when the clone is expanded.

>TRBV7-9|few|TRBJ1-1|-
TGTGCCAGCAGCTTGGGACTAGGGCAAGATAACACTGAAGCTTTCTTT
CASSLGLGQDNTEAFF
>TRBV30|few|TRBJ2-2|-
TGTGCCTCCGACCCGGTCGGCACCGGGGAGCTGTTTTTT
CASDPVGTGELFF
>TRBV2|-|TRBJ2-1|-
TGTGCCTCGACAACGGCAGATCAACCCTACAATGAGCAGTTCTTC
CASTTADQPYNEQFF
>TRBV6-1|-|TRBJ1-2|-
TGTGCCAGCAGTGAATGGTTCGGCCGGGGCTATGGCTACACCTTC
CASSEWFGRGYGYTF
>TRBV7-9|few|TRBJ2-4|-
-
CASSPGSGPALIQYF
>TRBV15|few|TRBJ2-7|-
TGTGCCACCAGCATCGGGCGAGGAGAATCCGAGCAGTACTTC
CATSIGRGESEQYF
>TRBV5-4|few|TRBJ1-3|-
TGTGCCAGCAGCCTGCGGGGGGCAGAACGCTCTGGAAACACCATATATTTT
CASSLRGAERSGNTIYF
>TRBV5-6|-|TRBJ1-5|-
TGTGCCAGCAGCGAAGGGGGGCGGCAGCCCCAGCATTTT
CASSEGGRQPQHF
>TRBV28|many|TRBJ2-1|TRBD2
TGTGCCAGCAGTTCCAGGGTTTTAAGCGGGAGGAGCTCCTACAATGAGCAGTTCTTC
CASSSRVLSGRSSYNEQFF
>TRBV29-1|few|TRBJ2-2|-
TGCAGCGTCGGGGCCTTTACGAACACCGGGGAGCTGTTTTTT
CSVGAFTNTGELFF
>TRBV20-1|few|TRBJ2-7|TRBD1
TGCAGTGCTACCACAGGGGTCGAGCAGTACTTC
CSATTGVEQYF
>TRBV5-1|-|TRBJ2-7|-
TGCGCCAGCAGCTTGGGTACGGGCGAGCAGTACTTC
CASSLGTGEQYF
>TRBV18|-|TRBJ2-7|TRBD2
TGTGCCAGCTCACCACCTGCGGGAGGTGCCATCTACGAGCAGTACTTC
CASSPPAGGAIYEQYF
>TRBV9|-|TRBJ2-7|-
TGTGCCAGCAGCGCAGGGCACGAGCAGTACTTC
CASSAGHEQYF
>TRBV27|-|TRBJ2-7|TRBD2
TGTGCCAGCAGCCCCGGGGGGGCCTCCTACGAGCAGTACTTC
CASSPGGASYEQYF
>TRBV7-9|few|TRBJ2-3|-
TGTGCCAGCAGCCCACGGGAGAGAAGCACAGATACGCAGTATTTT
CASSPRERSTDTQYF
>TRBV9|few|TRBJ1-1|-
TGTGCCAGCACCCCGGGAGGGAGCTGGAACACTGAAGCTTTCTTT
CASTPGGSWNTEAFF
>TRBV2|-|TRBJ2-3|-
TGTGCCAGCCCTATTCAGAACACAGATACGCAGTATTTT
CASPIQNTDTQYF
>TRBV6-4|-|TRBJ2-7|TRBD1
TGTGCCAGCAGTTTCCCCGGACAGGGCCTCTACGAGCAGTACTTC
CASSFPGQGLYEQYF
>TRBV4-1|-|TRBJ1-2|-
TGCGCCAGCAGCCAAAAGATAGGGCCTAACTATGGCTACACCTTC
CASSQKIGPNYGYTF
>TRBV30|-|TRBJ1-1|TRBD1
TGTGCCTGGAAAGGGACAGGGTCATCTGAAGCTTTCTTT
CAWKGTGSSEAFF
>TRBV11-2|-|TRBJ2-3|-
TGTGCCAGCAGCTTAGAAACTGCCACAGATACGCAGTATTTT
CASSLETATDTQYF
>TRBV30|few|TRBJ2-5|TRBD1
TGTGCCTGGATTCGGACAGGGGGGGTCCAAGAGACCCAGTACTTC
CAWIRTGGVQETQYF
>TRBV15|-|TRBJ2-7|-
TGTGCCACCAGCAGGGGAACCGGAGGGGAGCAGTACTTC
CATSRGTGGEQYF
>TRBV28|-|TRBJ2-3|TRBD1
TGTGCCAGCAGTTTCAGGGGGCTGAGAGATACGCAGTATTTT
CASSFRGLRDTQYF
>TRBV5-1|-|TRBJ2-7|-
TGCGCCAGCAGCTTGACAGGGATCTACGAGCAGTACTTC
CASSLTGIYEQYF
>TRBV4-3|few|TRBJ2-2|-
TGCGCCAGCAGCTCCGGGACGACCACCGGGGAGCTGTTTTTT
CASSSGTTTGELFF
>TRBV9|-|TRBJ1-2|-
TGTGCCAGCAGCGGTTACAGGAGAACTAACTATGGCTACACCTTC
CASSGYRRTNYGYTF
>TRBV9|-|TRBJ1-1|-
TGTGCCAGCAGCGACGGGACGGGGAACACTGAAGCTTTCTTT
CASSDGTGNTEAFF
>TRBV27|few|TRBJ2-5|TRBD2
TGTGCCAGCAGTGTTAGTAGCGGGTGGCAAGAGACCCAGTACTTC
CASSVSSGWQETQYF
>TRBV9|-|TRBJ1-2|-
TGTGCCAGCAGCGTAGCTACGGCCAGGCCCAGTGTCGGCTACACCTTC
CASSVATARPSVGYTF
>TRBV9|few|TRBJ1-1|-
TGTGCCAGCAGCGCCACAGCTAACACTGAAGCTTTCTTT
CASSATANTEAFF
>TRBV9|-|TRBJ1-5|TRBD1
TGTGCCAGCAGCGCCGGGACAGGGAATCAGCCCCAGCATTTT
CASSAGTGNQPQHF
>TRBV4-1|-|TRBJ2-7|TRBD2
TGCGCCAGCAGCCCCCTCGGGGGGGATCTCCCCTACGAGCAGTACTTC
CASSPLGGDLPYEQYF
>TRBV7-9|few|TRBJ2-5|TRBD2
TGTGCCAGCAGCTCTCCGGGACTAGCACTTAGGGCCCACTTC
CASSSPGLALRAHF
>TRBV14|-|TRBJ2-1|-
TGTGCCAGCAGCCAACTAGCGTGGAGAGATTACAATGAGCAGTTCTTC
CASSQLAWRDYNEQFF
>TRBV7-8|-|TRBJ2-3|-
TGTGCCAGCAGCTTAGGACAGAGCACAGATACGCAGTATTTT
CASSLGQSTDTQYF
>TRBV29-1|-|TRBJ2-7|-
TGCAGCGTTCGCGGGGGCACCTCCTACGAGCAGTACTTC
CSVRGGTSYEQYF
>TRBV7-2|few|TRBJ2-7|TRBD2
TGTGCCAGCAGCTTAGCGCAGGGACTAGCGTCGGCCGAGCAGTACTTC
CASSLAQGLASAEQYF
>TRBV23-1|few|TRBJ1-1|-
TGCGCCAGCAGTCAGCCCGACAGGATGAACACTGAAGCTTTCTTT
CASSQPDRMNTEAFF
>TRBV2|few|TRBJ2-6|-
TGTGCCAGCATTGGGGCCAACGTCCTGACTTTC
CASIGANVLTF
>TRBV5-4|-|TRBJ1-2|-
TGTGCCAGCGGATCTCAAGGGGACTACTATGGCTACACCTTC
CASGSQGDYYGYTF
>TRBV4-1|few|TRBJ2-2|-
TGCGCCAGCAGCCAGTCCAGCCCCAGCGGCACCGGGGAGCTGTTTTTT
CASSQSSPSGTGELFF
>TRBV15|once|TRBJ1-1|-
TGTGCCACCAGCTCCAGGAACGGGGGATACACTGAAGCTTTCTTT
CATSSRNGGYTEAFF
>TRBV9|-|TRBJ2-2|-
TGTGCCAGCAGCTATCCCCTAGGGACTCCAAACACCGGGGAGCTGTTTTTT
CASSYPLGTPNTGELFF
>TRBV11-2|-|TRBJ2-2|-
TGTGCCAGCAGCTGGTATCCCGGGGAGCTGTTTTTT
CASSWYPGELFF
>TRBV10-3|few|TRBJ1-4|-
TGTGCCACCAGTGAGTCGATTGCAGGGGCTGGAGAAAAACTGTTTTTT
CATSESIAGAGEKLFF
>TRBV5-5|-|TRBJ1-1|-
TGTGCCAGCATACGTTACGACACTGAAGCTTTCTTT
CASIRYDTEAFF
>TRBV27|-|TRBJ2-3|TRBD2
TGTGCCAGCAGTTCACCAACTAGCGGACGCACAGATACGCAGTATTTT
CASSSPTSGRTDTQYF
>TRBV2|-|TRBJ2-7|TRBD2
TGTGCCAGCAGTGAAGTACTAGCGGGAGGCTCCTACGAGCAGTACTTC
CASSEVLAGGSYEQYF
>TRBV29-1|-|TRBJ2-3|TRBD2
TGCAGCGCCGAGGGCGGGAGCACCGGGGATACGCAGTATTTT
CSAEGGSTGDTQYF
>TRBV28|many|TRBJ2-5|-
TGTGCCAGCCGGACGGGCCGCACCCAGTACTTC
CASRTGRTQYF
>TRBV13|few|TRBJ2-7|TRBD1
TGTGCCAGCAGCGCCTACAGGGGGTTCAACGAGCAGTACTTC
CASSAYRGFNEQYF
>TRBV29-1|-|TRBJ2-7|-
TGCAGCGCAGTAATGACGGGAACTTGGGAGCAGTACTTC
CSAVMTGTWEQYF